Listed below are T cell receptor beta chains from one sample, sequenced in a study of human T cells and chemical hapten exposure. MiXCR, run by TCRdb on the RACE reads, gives a single entry per CDR3 protein. The data contain 85,000 to 90,000 distinct CDR3 sequences, approximately 9.9% of them singletons. The source material was whole blood, sampled in connection with sensitization to the hapten diphenylcyclopropenone (DPC). All receptors come from a woman in her forties with alopecia areata. Some clones in this sample may be carry-over from other donors' samples. CDR3s include the opening cysteine and the closing phenylalanine or tryptophan. Each record gives: clone size, J gene, V gene, D gene, CDR3 length, CDR3 protein. The D gene is left open where the match is weak. Rows give clone size only sometimes, using once, few, many, or a class for an expanded clone.

>NA|TRBJ1-6|TRBV2|NA|12
CASSENNSPLHF
>NA|TRBJ1-1|TRBV12-3/TRBV12-4|NA|14
CASSFWDMNTEAFF
>NA|TRBJ1-1|TRBV10-1|NA|14
CASSVGRHQNEAFF
>many|TRBJ2-5|TRBV25-1|NA|13
CASVGAIQETQYF
>few|TRBJ1-5|TRBV4-2|NA|14
CASSQAQGNQPQHF
>few|TRBJ2-1|TRBV11-2|TRBD2|19
CASSLVEGLAGGRYNEQFF
>few|TRBJ2-5|TRBV21-1|NA|16
CASSKPPRTDQETQYF
>many|TRBJ2-2|TRBV27|TRBD1|13
CASRTQGAGELFF
>many|TRBJ1-1|TRBV14|NA|13
CASSPMRKTEAFF
>NA|TRBJ2-5|TRBV12-3/TRBV12-4|NA|12
CASSFGGETQYF
>few|TRBJ2-7|TRBV28|TRBD2|15
CASSSAGTSVYEQYF
>many|TRBJ2-3|TRBV12-3/TRBV12-4|TRBD2|14
CASERGPGADTQYF
>many|TRBJ2-1|TRBV5-1|TRBD2|15
CASSSLAGLYNEQFF
>many|TRBJ1-4|TRBV4-1|NA|12
CASSGWGEKLFF
>NA|TRBJ2-1|TRBV19|NA|13
CASITGPDNEQFF
>many|TRBJ2-2|TRBV12-3/TRBV12-4|TRBD1|18
CASSPRGQGRANTGELFF
>few|TRBJ2-5|TRBV29-1|TRBD2|14
CSVVGSGGGETQYF
>many|TRBJ2-1|TRBV20-1|TRBD2|15
CSALTAGGPRSEQFF
>NA|TRBJ1-1|TRBV7-9|TRBD1|13
CASSQPGGIEAFF
>NA|TRBJ1-1|TRBV15|NA|13
CATSSRTGSEAFF
>many|TRBJ1-5|TRBV6-1|NA|13
CASSRDSNQPQLF
>NA|TRBJ2-1|TRBV6-5|TRBD2|16
CASSYSTTGGRNEQFF
>many|TRBJ2-5|TRBV9|TRBD1|16
CASSVSGEGAQETQYF
>few|TRBJ2-7|TRBV3-1|TRBD2|15
CASSRPTSGGSEQYF
>NA|TRBJ1-6|TRBV30|NA|12
CAWSDYNSPLHF